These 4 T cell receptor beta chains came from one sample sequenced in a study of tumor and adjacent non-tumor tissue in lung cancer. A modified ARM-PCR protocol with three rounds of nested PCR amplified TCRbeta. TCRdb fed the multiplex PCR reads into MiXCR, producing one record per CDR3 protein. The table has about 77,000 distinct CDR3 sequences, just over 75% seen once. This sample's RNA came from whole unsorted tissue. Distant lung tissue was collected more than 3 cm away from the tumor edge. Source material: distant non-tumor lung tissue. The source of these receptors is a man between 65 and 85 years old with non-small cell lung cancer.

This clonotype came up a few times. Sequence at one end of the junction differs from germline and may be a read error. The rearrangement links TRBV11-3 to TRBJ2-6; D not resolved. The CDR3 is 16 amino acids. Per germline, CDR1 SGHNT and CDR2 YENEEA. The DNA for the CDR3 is TGTGCTAGCAGCTTGCGACTGAGCTCTGGGACCAACGTCCTGACTTTC. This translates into CASSLRLSSGTNVLTF.

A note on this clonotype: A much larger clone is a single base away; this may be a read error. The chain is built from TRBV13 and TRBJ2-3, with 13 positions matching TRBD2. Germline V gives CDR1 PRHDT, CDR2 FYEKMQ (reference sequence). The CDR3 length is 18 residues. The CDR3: CASSPWGRTSGSKDMQYF. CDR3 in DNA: TGTGCCAGCAGCCCCTGGGGGAGGACTAGCGGGAGTAAGGATATGCAGTATTTT. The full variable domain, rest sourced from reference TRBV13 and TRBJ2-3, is AAGVIQSPRHLIKEKRETATLKCYPIPRHDTVYWYQQGPGQDPQFLISFYEKMQSDKGSIPDRFSAQQFSDYHSELNMSSLELGDSALYFCASSPWGRTSGSKDMQYFGPGTRLTVL.

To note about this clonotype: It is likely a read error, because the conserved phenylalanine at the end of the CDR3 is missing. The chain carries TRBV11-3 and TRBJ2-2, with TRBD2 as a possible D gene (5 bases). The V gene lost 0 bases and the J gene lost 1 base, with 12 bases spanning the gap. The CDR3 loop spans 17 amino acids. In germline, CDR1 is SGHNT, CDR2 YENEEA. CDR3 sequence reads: CASSLEVSSLNTGELFY. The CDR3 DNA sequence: TGTGCCAGCAGCTTAGAGGTGTCTAGCCTGAACACCGGGGAGCTGTTTTAT.

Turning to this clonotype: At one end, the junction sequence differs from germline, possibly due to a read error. The CDR3 loop is CASILGLNTEAFF. DNA for the CDR3: TGTGCCAGCATCTTAGGGCTGAACACTGAAGCTTTTTTT. This chain uses TRBV5-5 with TRBJ1-1; D gene ambiguous. CDR1 is SGHKS, CDR2 YYEKEE, per germline (reference sequence). The CDR3 covers 13 residues.